This T cell receptor beta chain was sequenced for a study of T cell changes during pregnancy in multiple sclerosis. Germline values: CDR1 SNHLY, CDR2 FYNNEI. CDR3 length equals 11 residues. The V end lost 5 bases, the J end lost 2 bases, and 4 bases lay between the germline ends. Sequencing used immunoSEQ multiplex PCR; TCRdb keeps in-frame clones, though not all of them. Seen here are approximately 69,000 clones, 94% observed once, and the top ten hold 0.58%. The sequencing here drew on peripheral blood, taken in the third trimester of pregnancy. The clonotype was recovered from a female donor with multiple sclerosis, enrolled in a pregnancy study. The rearrangement uses TRBV2 and TRBJ2-7, with D uncertain. The CDR3 loop reads CASSSTYEQYF. The CDR3 DNA reads as TGTGCCAGCAGTTCAACCTACGAGCAGTACTTC.